Sequencing of this T cell receptor (beta chain) was carried out in a study of response to subunit inactivated influenza vaccine. Study-level results: With each seasonal influenza vaccination, the authors suggested, few new T cells are recruited.

As regards this clonotype: Its target is not known.

From germline, CDR1 is MNHNS and CDR2 SASEGT. The CDR3 loop spans 13 amino acids. Trimming shortened V by 5 bases and J by 6 bases, and 11 bases separated the two germline ends. TCRdb re-called the RT-PCR reads through MiXCR, storing one row per CDR3 protein. The data hold roughly 760,000 distinct CDR3 sequences, with 20% to 25% observed a single time. This rearrangement joins TRBV6-1 to TRBJ2-1; D ambiguous. This TCR derives from a man in his fifties who received an inactivated influenza vaccine. The sample consisted of PBMCs from blood, taken more than 4 days after vaccination. The DNA of the CDR3 is TGTGCCAGCAGTACACATCTAGGCAATGAGCAGTTCTTC. It is translated as CASSTHLGNEQFF.